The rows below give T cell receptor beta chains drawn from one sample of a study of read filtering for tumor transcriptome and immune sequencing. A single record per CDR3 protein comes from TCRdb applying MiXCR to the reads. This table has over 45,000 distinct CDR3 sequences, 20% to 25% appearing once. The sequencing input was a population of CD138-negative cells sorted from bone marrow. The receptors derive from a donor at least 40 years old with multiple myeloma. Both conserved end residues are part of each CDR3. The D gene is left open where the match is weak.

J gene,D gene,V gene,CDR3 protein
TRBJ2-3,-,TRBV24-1,CATDAGLADTQYF
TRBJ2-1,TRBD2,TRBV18,CASSPPMWGGYNEQFF
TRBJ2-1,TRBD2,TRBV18,CASSSGTSGRASYNEQFF
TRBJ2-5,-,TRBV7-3,CASSLTIKETQYF
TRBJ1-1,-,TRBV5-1,CASSLGVDYRASF
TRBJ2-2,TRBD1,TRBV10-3,CAISESTGDTGELFF
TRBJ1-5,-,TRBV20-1,CSARDPTVNSNQPQHF
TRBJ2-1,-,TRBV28,CASSSRPDEQFF
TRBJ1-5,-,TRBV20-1,CSAFWEGSQPQHF
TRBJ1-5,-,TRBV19,CASSPSSWGVQPQHF
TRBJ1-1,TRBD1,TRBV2,CASSSRTGEATEAFF
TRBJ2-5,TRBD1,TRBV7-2,CASSYQAGGGETQYF
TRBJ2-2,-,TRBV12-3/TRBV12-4,CASSWVGGELSF
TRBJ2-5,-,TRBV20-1,CSARGSLNQETQYF
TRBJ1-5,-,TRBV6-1,CASSEGSKGSGQPQHF
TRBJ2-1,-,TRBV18,CASSSLAGGLRNEQFF
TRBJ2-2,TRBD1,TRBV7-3,CASSRSPGTVDTGELFF
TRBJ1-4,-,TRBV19,CASSIRGLGEKLFF
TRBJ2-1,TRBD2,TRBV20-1,CSARPRSGGIYNEQFF
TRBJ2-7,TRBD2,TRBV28,CASILSGGSSYEQYF
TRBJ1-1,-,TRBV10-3,CAIRQEGTADGDTEAFF
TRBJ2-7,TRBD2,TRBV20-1,CSAEITSGRGSSYEQYF
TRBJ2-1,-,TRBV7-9,CASSSQANEQFF
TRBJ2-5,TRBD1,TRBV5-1,CASSLDGQGQETQYF
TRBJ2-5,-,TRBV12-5,CATSNTFQETQYF
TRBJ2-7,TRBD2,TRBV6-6,CASSYTTYGTSGGNSYEQYF
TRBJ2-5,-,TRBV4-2,CASSQAPQGPQETQYF
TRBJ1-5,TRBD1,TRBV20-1,CSASGTGPVQPQHF
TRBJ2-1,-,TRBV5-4,CAGIRPSSDEQFF
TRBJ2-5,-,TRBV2,CASSEFAPQYF
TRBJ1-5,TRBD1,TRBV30,CAWSVRAGGAYSNQPQHF
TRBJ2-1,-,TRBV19,CASSIREKGNEQFF
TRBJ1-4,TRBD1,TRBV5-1,CASSSGTGEKLFF
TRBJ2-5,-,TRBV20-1,CSARDLAGRETQYF